These 16 T cell receptor beta chains were sequenced from one sample in a study of T-cell memory formation after mild COVID-19. TCRdb fed the 5' RACE reads into MiXCR, producing one record per CDR3 protein. The sample shows roughly 51,000 distinct CDR3 sequences, around 7.2% of them seen only once. The sample was PBMCs or a T cell subset sorted from them (not recorded which). The receptors were sampled from a man between 18 and 29 years old who had mild COVID-19 (a few samples of this study predate the infection). Cell type and time point are not known.

This clonotype was counted a few times. The V gene is TRBV20-1, the J gene TRBJ2-1, with TRBD2 matching 9 bases. Germline V CDR1 and CDR2: DFQATT, SNEGSKA (reference sequence). CDR3 length: 15 amino acids. With V trimmed by 6 bases and J by 0 bases, 6 bases remained unmatched. CDR3 sequence: CSAERGANSYNEQFF. DNA for the CDR3: TGCAGTGCCGAGCGGGGGGCCAACTCCTACAATGAGCAGTTCTTC.

CDR3 nucleotides: TGTGCCATCAGCTACAGGACTAGCGGGGAGACCGGGGAGCTGTTTTTT. Translated: CAISYRTSGETGELFF. The rearrangement links TRBV10-3 to TRBJ2-2; 12 bases fit TRBD2. The germline CDR1 and CDR2 sequences are ENHRY and SYGVKD. The CDR3 is made up of 16 amino acids. Unmatched junction bases numbered 7, after V lost 6 bases and J lost 5 bases.

This clonotype turned up a few times. The CDR3 spells CASSSGITQYF. The DNA of the CDR3 is TGTGCCAGCAGTAGCGGAATCACCCAGTACTTC. The rearrangement uses TRBV6-2 or TRBV6-3 and TRBJ2-5; D might be TRBD2 (5 bases). CDR3 size: 11 residues. Germline lookup yields CDR1 MNHEY and CDR2 SVGEGT. With 5 bases removed from V and 8 bases from J, the gap between germline ends came to 9 bases.

This clonotype was observed many times. The V call is TRBV12-3 or TRBV12-4, the J call TRBJ2-7; D is undetermined. Trimming left V 7 bases short and J 4 bases short, with 11 bases between. The CDR3 consists of 12 residues. CDR3 DNA: TGTGCCAGCACCCTGAACGGATACGAGCAGTACTTC. Amino acids: CASTLNGYEQYF.

This clonotype was observed at least ten times. This rearrangement joins TRBV7-2 to TRBJ1-2, with 9 bases aligning to TRBD1. The germline V gene has CDR1 SGHTA and CDR2 FQGNSA. There are 18 residues in the CDR3. V shed 1 base and J 7 bases; nucleotides not matched to a gene: 16. The CDR3 region has the DNA TGTGCCAGCAGCTTAGTACCGGGACAGGGTTCAGCCGAGGGTGGCTACACCTTC. It translates to CASSLVPGQGSAEGGYTF.

This clonotype has a count of ten or more. The chain couples TRBV4-2 to TRBJ1-4; the D gene is possibly TRBD1 (6 bases). The ends were cut back, 4 bases at V and 8 bases at J, with 17 bases in the middle. Germline lookup yields CDR1 LGHNA and CDR2 YNFKEQ. The CDR3 totals 15 residues. CDR3 loop: CASSRVGQSKEKLFF. In nucleotides, the CDR3 is TGTGCCAGCAGCCGGGTAGGACAGTCGAAAGAAAAACTGTTTTTT.

This clonotype was seen many times. The V gene is TRBV5-1, the J gene TRBJ2-5; 7 bases align to TRBD1. Looked up from germline, CDR1 is SGHRS and CDR2 is YFSETQ. V was clipped by 2 bases and J by 4 bases; unmatched bases: 8. This CDR3 has 15 amino acids. The CDR3 loop reads CASSFSTGARETQYF. The DNA of the CDR3 is TGCGCCAGCAGCTTTTCAACAGGGGCTAGAGAGACCCAGTACTTC.

This chain uses TRBV6-2 or TRBV6-3 with TRBJ1-5; TRBD1 might be the D (5 bases). This CDR3 contains 15 residues. Germline CDR1 MNHEY, CDR2 SVGEGT. Trimming stripped 0 bases from V and 4 bases from J, with 10 bases between. The CDR3 nucleotides read TGTGCCAGCAGTTACTCGGGAACAGGTAATCAGCCCCAGCATTTT. Its translation: CASSYSGTGNQPQHF.

This clonotype was seen only a few times. This rearrangement joins TRBV12-3 or TRBV12-4 to TRBJ1-1; D unresolved. The CDR3 spans 14 residues. V gave up 5 bases and J gave up 0 bases, with 10 bases separating them. The CDR3 DNA follows: TGTGCCAGCAGTCGAGCGGGAATGAACACTGAAGCTTTCTTT. Translated: CASSRAGMNTEAFF.

This chain links TRBV18 with TRBJ2-3; D remains ambiguous. The CDR3 has 14 amino acids. Between the trimmed V and J ends, which lost 3 bases and 4 bases, there was a span of 11 bases. From germline, CDR1 is KGHSH and CDR2 LQKENI. The CDR3 DNA sequence: TGTGCCAGCTCACCTTACAGTGACTCAGATACGCAGTATTTT. This sequence encodes CASSPYSDSDTQYF.

The genes are TRBV2 and TRBJ2-3; D remains ambiguous. Germline-derived CDR1 and CDR2 are SNHLY and FYNNEI. Trimming took off 0 bases at V and 4 bases at J, with 2 bases between the two ends. The CDR3 covers 12 residues. The CDR3, as DNA: TGTGCCAGCAGTGAAGCCCCAGATACGCAGTATTTT. This codes for CASSEAPDTQYF.

This clonotype was seen many times. V is TRBV3-1 and J is TRBJ1-6, with 9 nucleotides matching TRBD1. Trimming cost V 1 base and J 10 bases; bases outside gene matches: 2. Germline values: CDR1 LGHDT, CDR2 YNNKEL (reference sequence). The CDR3 is 14 residues long. The DNA for the CDR3 is TGTGCCAGCAGCCAAGGGACAGGGGAATCACCCCTCCACTTT. This encodes CASSQGTGESPLHF.

This clonotype was counted a few times. The J gene is TRBJ2-1, the V gene TRBV9; 7 bases are shared with TRBD1. Germline V gene data show CDR1 as SGDLS and CDR2 as YYNGEE. The V segment lost 3 bases and the J segment 7 bases; nucleotides outside the gene matches: 10. The CDR3 length is 15 residues. As DNA, the CDR3 is TGTGCCAGCAGCGCCGAGGCGGGCAGGGGGAATGAGCAGTTCTTC. Translating it yields CASSAEAGRGNEQFF.

J is TRBJ1-3 and V is TRBV30; a weak D match, TRBD1 (5 bases). This CDR3 is 13 amino acids long. Germline loops: CDR1 GTSNPN, CDR2 SVGIG (reference sequence). V was shortened by 2 bases and J by 10 bases, with 15 bases between the two germline ends. CDR3 nucleotide sequence: TGTGCCTGGAGTTTTGGGACGGCGGTGACCATATATTTT. Protein sequence: CAWSFGTAVTIYF. Full variable domain (remainder filled in from reference TRBV30 and TRBJ1-3): SQTIHQWPATLVQPVGSPLSLECTVEGTSNPNLYWYRQAAGRGLQLLFYSVGIGQISSEVPQNLSASRPQDRQFILSSKKLLLSDSGFYLCAWSFGTAVTIYFGEGSWLTVV.

This clonotype occurred a few times. The chain employs TRBV6-2 or TRBV6-3 and TRBJ2-5; D is ambiguous. The germline V gene encodes CDR1 MNHEY and CDR2 SVGEGT. V lost 7 bases, J lost 2 bases, and 17 bases lay in between. This CDR3 comprises 15 residues. The CDR3 is CASNRYYPEQETQYF. CDR3 coding DNA: TGTGCCAGCAACCGTTACTATCCGGAGCAAGAGACCCAGTACTTC.

This clonotype was found a few times. V usage is TRBV7-9 and J usage is TRBJ2-5; 7 bases match TRBD2. V dropped 2 bases and J dropped 2; count of bases not matched to a gene: 2. Germline V gene lookup returns CDR1 SEHNR and CDR2 FQNEAQ (reference sequence). The CDR3 is 14 amino acids. This chain's CDR3 is CASSLQAGQETQYF. In DNA form, the CDR3 reads TGTGCCAGCAGCTTACAAGCGGGGCAAGAGACCCAGTACTTC.